This TCR beta chain was profiled in a study of regulatory T cells in long-lasting Graves disease. This clonotype was picked up many times. The CDR3 length is 13 residues. CDR1 and CDR2 (germline): SGHTS, YDEGEE. Trimming cost V 3 bases and J 5 bases, with 11 bases left between them. Relying on iRepertoire HTBI primers and Arm-PCR of CDR3 regions, the team built TCR beta libraries. TCRdb itself ran the multiplex PCR reads through MiXCR, one entry per CDR3 protein. The data contain about 460,000 distinct CDR3 sequences, about 15% of them seen just once; the ten biggest clones take up roughly a sixth. Documented time point: newly diagnosed GD, antithyroid drugs for less than 3 months. Following extraction of RNA from PBMCs, that RNA was used to make the TCR library. These data were also reused for a study on T cells in Graves' hyperthyroidism and ophthalmopathy.

The chain carries TRBV5-8 and TRBJ2-5; a weak D match, TRBD2 (6 bases). This TCR was recovered from a woman in her fifties or sixties with Graves disease. Sequenced material: peripheral blood mononuclear cells (PBMCs), taken at new diagnosis, from a patient treated with antithyroid drugs. The CDR3 region has the DNA TGTGCCAGCAGCTACGGCGGGATGGAGACCCAGTACTTC. The encoded protein is CASSYGGMETQYF.